This TCR beta chain was identified in a study of T cells in Graves' hyperthyroidism and ophthalmopathy. The germline V gene encodes CDR1 MDHEN and CDR2 SYDVKM. The CDR3 is made up of 11 amino acids. Trimming shortened V by 6 bases and J by 7 bases, and 9 bases separated the two germline ends. Amplification of TCR beta CDR3 regions used RNA as the template. HTBI primers were the set used in a first-round RT-PCR of the TCR CDR3. MiXCR, applied by TCRdb to the multiplex PCR reads, yields one record per CDR3 protein. The table has about 420,000 distinct CDR3 sequences, approximately 14% seen once. The study defined stable Graves' hyperthyroidism as no ophthalmopathy progression within 18 months. Diagnosis of hyperthyroidism was new in patients aged 18 to 65, and its duration was under 2 months. The authors obtained PBMCs from over 8 ml of fresh peripheral blood.

The chain joins TRBV28 to TRBJ2-5, with D perhaps TRBD2 (5 bases). What was sequenced was blood. The TCR comes from a woman between 18 and 30 years old with Graves' hyperthyroidism. The CDR3 loop is CASRREGTQYF. The DNA of the CDR3 is TGTGCCAGCAGGCGAGAGGGGACCCAGTACTTC.